Listed here are 29 T cell receptor beta chains from one sample, sequenced in a study of shared clonotypes between healthy human individuals. Clones were sequenced by immunoSEQ multiplex PCR, and TCRdb holds only the in-frame ones, with some missing. The table lists about 650,000 clones, roughly 95% of them singletons, with roughly 0.1% in the top ten. Positive CCR7 selection of CD45RO-negative cells yielded the naive CD8 cells, and terminally differentiated effector memory CD45RA+ cells were excluded. The source material was naive CD8+ T cells sorted from blood. The receptors here all came from a woman aged 25 to 39 in good health.

V is TRBV19 and J is TRBJ2-1; D remains ambiguous. Trimming stripped 3 bases from V and 10 bases from J, with 7 bases between. The germline V gene has CDR1 LNHDA and CDR2 SQIVND (reference sequence). The CDR3 covers 11 residues. CDR3 DNA: TGTGCCAGTAGTATTGCTAGGGAGCAGTTCTTC. Translation: CASSIAREQFF. Complete variable domain (other parts from reference TRBV19 and TRBJ2-1): DGGITQSPKYLFRKEGQNVTLSCEQNLNHDAMYWYRQDPGQGLRLIYYSQIVNDFQKGDIAEGYSVSREKKESFPLTVTSAQKNPTAFYLCASSIAREQFFGPGTRLTVL.

This chain uses TRBV19 with TRBJ1-5; D not certain. The V and J ends lost 2 bases and 1 base respectively, with 6 bases between them. The CDR3 contains 14 residues. The V gene's germline CDR1 is LNHDA and CDR2 SQIVND (reference sequence). CDR3 sequence (DNA): TGTGCCAGTAGTATATATTTAAGCAATCAGCCCCAGCATTTT. Protein sequence: CASSIYLSNQPQHF.

The rearrangement joins TRBV7-9 to TRBJ1-1; 7 nucleotides align to TRBD1. The CDR3 loop spans 14 amino acids. The ends lost 6 bases at V and 7 bases at J; junction bases unmatched: 11. Germline assignment: CDR1 SEHNR and CDR2 FQNEAQ (reference sequence). CDR3 bases: TGTGCCAGCAGTCCCCGGGACAGCCTATATGAAGCTTTCTTT. It yields the protein CASSPRDSLYEAFF.

This sequence joins TRBV10-1 and TRBJ1-1; D gene ambiguous. This CDR3 comprises 13 residues. The germline V gene encodes CDR1 WNHNN and CDR2 SYGVQD (reference sequence). The V end lost 5 bases, the J end lost 1 base, and 8 bases lay between the germline ends. The DNA for the CDR3 is TGCGCCAGCAGTCCGACACCGAACACTGAAGCTTTCTTT. This gives the protein CASSPTPNTEAFF.

The chain employs TRBV14 and TRBJ2-7; no firm D call. The CDR3 spans 15 residues. Looked up from germline, CDR1 is SGHDN and CDR2 is FVKESK. V lost 2 bases and J 0 bases, leaving 11 bases between the germline ends. Written as DNA, the CDR3 is TGTGCCAGCAGCCAACACGGGTACCTCTCCTACGAGCAGTACTTC. It codes for CASSQHGYLSYEQYF.

The J gene is TRBJ2-5, the V gene TRBV10-3; D is uncertain. The CDR3 is made up of 16 amino acids. Germline V gene lookup returns CDR1 ENHRY and CDR2 SYGVKD. V lost 2 bases, J lost 4 bases, and 17 bases lay in between. The CDR3 here is CAISEGDQALLETQYF. CDR3 DNA: TGTGCCATCAGTGAGGGAGATCAGGCCCTATTAGAGACCCAGTACTTC.

J is TRBJ2-5 and V is TRBV4-1, with 8 positions matching TRBD2. The DNA matches TRBJ2-7 better at its end, which makes the J call doubtful. Per germline, CDR1 MGHRA and CDR2 YSYEKL. CDR3 length: 14 residues. CDR3 in amino acids: CASSLRERGYEQYF. DNA for the CDR3: TGCGCCAGCAGCCTACGGGAGCGGGGGTACGAGCAGTACTTC.

This clone appeared a single time. The chain joins TRBV28 to TRBJ2-1; D is unresolved. The CDR3 consists of 13 residues. Between the trimmed V and J ends, which lost 3 bases and 4 bases, there was a span of 7 bases. Germline V gives CDR1 MDHEN, CDR2 SYDVKM. The CDR3 coding sequence is TGTGCCAGCAGTTTCAGGCTTTACAATGAGCAGTTCTTC. It encodes CASSFRLYNEQFF.

The CDR3 reads CASSQTPDRESFGGYTF. In nucleotides, the CDR3 is TGTGCCAGTAGCCAAACCCCCGACAGGGAGAGTTTTGGTGGCTACACCTTC. J is TRBJ1-2 and V is TRBV19; TRBD1 agrees at 7 bases. The CDR3 covers 17 residues. V dropped 6 bases and J dropped 7; count of bases not matched to a gene: 20. The germline CDR1 and CDR2 sequences are LNHDA and SQIVND (reference sequence).

This clone has only one observation. The chain employs TRBV7-8 and TRBJ2-2; 13 nucleotides match TRBD2. J was trimmed by 7 bases and V by 5 bases; bases with no gene match: 7. There are 16 residues in the CDR3. Germline V gene sequence: CDR1 SGHVS, CDR2 FQNEAQ. The CDR3 loop is CASSTGLAGEVGELFF. As DNA, the CDR3 is TGTGCCAGCAGCACCGGACTAGCGGGAGAGGTCGGGGAGCTGTTTTTT.

This chain links TRBV5-4 with TRBJ1-6, with D hard to call. V was cut by 3 bases and J by 11 bases, with 12 bases left in between. The CDR3 covers 13 residues. The germline V gene has CDR1 SGHNT and CDR2 YYREEE (reference sequence). CDR3 residues: CASSYWDGAPLHF. CDR3 in DNA: TGTGCCAGCAGCTATTGGGATGGGGCACCCCTCCACTTT.

The rearrangement uses TRBV28 and TRBJ1-2; 7 bases fit TRBD1. This CDR3 region has 13 residues. CDR1 and CDR2 (germline): MDHEN, SYDVKM. The V gene end was trimmed by 2 bases and the J gene end by 5 bases; junction bases not matched to a gene: 2. CDR3 in amino acids: CASSLDRVYGYTF. The CDR3 DNA reads TGTGCCAGCAGTTTAGACAGGGTTTATGGCTACACCTTC.

The CDR3 region has the DNA TGTGCCAGCAGCGCCTTCAAGCCACAAAGTCGGGCCAACGTCCTGACTTTC. Translation gives CASSAFKPQSRANVLTF. The V and J genes are TRBV7-7 and TRBJ2-6; D unresolved. The CDR3 loop spans 17 amino acids. The V end lost 5 bases, the J end lost 5 bases, and 19 bases lay between the germline ends. Looked up from germline, CDR1 is SSHAT and CDR2 is FNYEAQ (reference sequence).

Regarding this clone: Additional DNA sequences in this sample encode the identical CDR3. V and J are TRBV27 and TRBJ2-2; no definite D call. Germline CDR1 and CDR2: MNHEY and SMNVEV (reference sequence). Trimming removed 2 bases at V and 6 bases at J, with 7 bases between. The CDR3 sequence is 13 residues long. In DNA form, the CDR3 reads TGTGCCAGCAGTTTAAGTGGGTCCGGGGAGCTGTTTTTT. Its translation is CASSLSGSGELFF.

The chain is built from TRBV2 and TRBJ1-2, with 8 bases matching TRBD1. The CDR3 totals 14 residues. Per the germline V gene, CDR1 is SNHLY and CDR2 is FYNNEI. The V gene end was trimmed by 5 bases and the J gene end by 5 bases; junction bases not matched to a gene: 7. CDR3 loop: CASSSTGDPYGYTF. CDR3 in DNA: TGTGCCAGCAGTTCGACAGGGGATCCGTATGGCTACACCTTC.

This chain joins TRBV29-1 and TRBJ2-6; D tentatively fits TRBD1 or TRBD2 (6 bases each). Trimming pared 7 bases from V and 1 base from J, leaving 20 bases between. The germline V gene encodes CDR1 SQVTM and CDR2 ANQGSEA. The CDR3 covers 17 residues. The CDR3 DNA sequence: TGCAGCGGAGGAGGGAGGCAGGGGCAATCTGGGGCCAACGTCCTGACTTTC. This gives the protein CSGGGRQGQSGANVLTF. The full variable domain, rest sourced from reference TRBV29-1 and TRBJ2-6, is SAVISQKPSRDICQRGTSLTIQCQVDSQVTMMFWYRQQPGQSLTLIATANQGSEATYESGFVIDKFPISRPNLTFSTLTVSNMSPEDSSIYLCSGGGRQGQSGANVLTFGAGSRLTVL.

The rearrangement uses TRBV19 and TRBJ2-5, with D tentatively TRBD2 (6 bases). The CDR3 is 13 amino acids. Germline V gives CDR1 LNHDA, CDR2 SQIVND (reference sequence). Between the trimmed V and J ends, which lost 6 bases and 5 bases, there was a span of 13 bases. The CDR3 bases are TGTGCCAGTAGGGGAGGAAACGGGGAGACCCAGTACTTC. It is translated as CASRGGNGETQYF.

The CDR3 DNA reads TGTGCCAGCAGCGTAGGGCGGTACAATGAGCAGTTCTTC. Translation: CASSVGRYNEQFF. V usage is TRBV9 and J usage is TRBJ2-1; D uncertain. In germline, CDR1 is SGDLS, CDR2 YYNGEE. V lost 0 bases and J 4 bases, leaving 5 bases between the germline ends. This CDR3 is built from 13 residues.

The CDR3 loop reads CASSPNSGGGFYEQYF. The CDR3 DNA sequence: TGTGCCAGCAGCCCGAATAGCGGGGGGGGCTTTTACGAGCAGTACTTC. V gene TRBV28 combines with J gene TRBJ2-7; 11 nucleotides agree with TRBD2. The germline V gene has CDR1 MDHEN and CDR2 SYDVKM. The CDR3 has 16 amino acids. Trimming took 6 bases from V and 4 from J; bases not matched to a gene: 11. The full variable domain, with the rest looked up from reference TRBV28 and TRBJ2-7, is DVKVTQSSRYLVKRTGEKVFLECVQDMDHENMFWYRQDPGLGLRLIYFSYDVKMKEKGDIPEGYSVSREKKERFSLILESASTNQTSMYLCASSPNSGGGFYEQYFGPGTRLTVT.

The gene calls are TRBV5-1 and TRBJ2-7; D remains ambiguous. V gave up 3 bases and J gave up 3 bases, with 7 bases separating them. Germline V lookup: CDR1 SGHRS, CDR2 YFSETQ. This CDR3 spans 12 amino acids. CDR3 loop: CASSSGGYEQYF. CDR3 coding DNA: TGCGCCAGCAGCTCCGGTGGCTACGAGCAGTACTTC.

The chain links TRBV7-8 to TRBJ1-4; a weak D match, TRBD1 (6 bases). The CDR3 has 16 residues. Per the germline V gene, CDR1 is SGHVS and CDR2 is FQNEAQ. V was pared by 1 base and J by 8 bases, with 17 bases between. In nucleotides, the CDR3 is TGTGCCAGCAGCTTAGGGGGAGGGGGGTTAGGCGAAAAACTGTTTTTT. It is translated as CASSLGGGGLGEKLFF.

The chain links TRBV6-6 to TRBJ2-3; 8 nucleotides align to TRBD2. The CDR3 has 15 amino acids. Germline values: CDR1 MNHNY, CDR2 SVGAGI (reference sequence). V shed 5 bases, J shed 1 base, and the junction held 5 bases outside the gene matches. CDR3 sequence (DNA): TGTGCCAGCAGTCTACTAGCGGAGGGCACAGATACGCAGTATTTT. Encoded protein: CASSLLAEGTDTQYF.

The CDR3 is CASKRGLAGHDEQFF. In DNA form, the CDR3 reads TGTGCCAGCAAAAGAGGACTAGCGGGACACGATGAGCAGTTCTTC. The chain recombines TRBV27 with TRBJ2-1, with TRBD2 matching over 12 bases. The length of the CDR3 is 15 residues. Trimming cost V 7 bases and J 8 bases; bases outside gene matches: 9. Germline-derived CDR1 and CDR2 are MNHEY and SMNVEV (reference sequence).

The chain joins TRBV6-1 to TRBJ1-3, with D unclear. The V and J ends lost 2 bases and 1 base respectively, with 6 bases between them. The CDR3 loop spans 14 amino acids. The germline V gene has CDR1 MNHNS and CDR2 SASEGT. The CDR3 DNA is TGTGCCAGCAGTGAATGGGGATCTGGAAACACCATATATTTT. Residues: CASSEWGSGNTIYF.

The chain joins TRBV10-2 to TRBJ2-5; 8 positions agree with TRBD1. This CDR3 spans 15 amino acids. V lost 2 bases to trimming and J lost 5 bases; unmatched junction nucleotides: 7. Germline-derived CDR1 and CDR2 are WSHSY and SAAADI. CDR3 loop: CASSETAGGRETQYF. CDR3 in DNA: TGCGCCAGCAGTGAGACGGCAGGGGGCCGGGAGACCCAGTACTTC.

The chain combines TRBV6-5 with TRBJ1-1, with D uncertain. Trimming removed 0 bases from V and 4 bases from J, with 9 bases in between. Per germline, CDR1 MNHEY and CDR2 SVGAGI. CDR3 length equals 14 residues. In DNA form, the CDR3 reads TGTGCCAGCAGTTACTCGACGCATGCCACTGAAGCTTTCTTT. This sequence encodes CASSYSTHATEAFF.

V gene TRBV13 combines with J gene TRBJ2-5; TRBD2 agrees at 12 bases. CDR3 length: 15 amino acids. The ends lost 0 bases at V and 4 bases at J; junction bases unmatched: 0. Germline loops: CDR1 PRHDT, CDR2 FYEKMQ (reference sequence). The CDR3 nucleotides read TGTGCCAGCAGCTTAGGGGGACTAGCGGGAGAGACCCAGTACTTC. Its translation: CASSLGGLAGETQYF. Together with reference TRBV13 and TRBJ2-5, the CDR3 gives the full variable domain: AAGVIQSPRHLIKEKRETATLKCYPIPRHDTVYWYQQGPGQDPQFLISFYEKMQSDKGSIPDRFSAQQFSDYHSELNMSSLELGDSALYFCASSLGGLAGETQYFGPGTRLLVL.

This chain links TRBV27 with TRBJ1-4; 7 bases agree with TRBD1. Germline-derived CDR1 and CDR2 are MNHEY and SMNVEV (reference sequence). Trimming removed 6 bases from V and 6 bases from J; junction bases left unmatched: 13. CDR3 length: 16 residues. Written as DNA, the CDR3 is TGTGCCAGCAGCATGGGTCCCGGGACAGACTATGAAAAACTGTTTTTT. Translating gives CASSMGPGTDYEKLFF.

The V and J genes are TRBV7-8 and TRBJ2-3; the match to TRBD2 covers 16 bases. The germline gives CDR1 SGHVS, CDR2 FQNEAQ. The V and J ends lost 6 bases and 4 bases, in that order; junction bases with no gene match: 10. The CDR3 covers 18 residues. CDR3 DNA: TGTGCCAGCAGAAGTCCGGGACTAGCGGGAGGGCCATCAGATACGCAGTATTTT. Its protein product is CASRSPGLAGGPSDTQYF. Full variable domain (missing parts from reference TRBV7-8 and TRBJ2-3): GAGVSQSPRYKVAKRGQDVALRCDPISGHVSLFWYQQALGQGPEFLTYFQNEAQLDKSGLPSDRFFAERPEGSVSTLKIQRTQQEDSAVYLCASRSPGLAGGPSDTQYFGPGTRLTVL.